These 10 T cell receptor beta chains share one sample of origin, sequenced in a study of T cell repertoires in cytomegalovirus infection. TCRdb recomputed calls from the reads with MiXCR, one row per CDR3 protein. The sample has hundreds of thousands of distinct CDR3 sequences, approximately 31% seen once. The sequenced sample was PBMCs. The receptors stem from a human donor in good health (CMV status not recorded). Some clones in this sample may be carry-over from other donors' samples.

In its sample, this clonotype was seen many times. The chain carries TRBV7-6 and TRBJ1-1; no clear D. Trimming removed 2 bases from V and 1 base from J, with 11 bases in between. The CDR3 length is 15 residues. CDR1 is SGHVS, CDR2 FNYEAQ, per germline. CDR3 in DNA: TGTGCCAGCAGCTTATTCGGATCTAAGAACACTGAAGCTTTCTTT. Translation: CASSLFGSKNTEAFF.

This clonotype was seen a handful of times. This chain uses TRBV4-1 with TRBJ1-5, with D unresolved. Trimming stripped 4 bases from V and 5 bases from J, with 15 bases between. The germline gives CDR1 MGHRA, CDR2 YSYEKL. The CDR3 totals 15 residues. CDR3 sequence (DNA): TGCGCCAGCAGCCGTTTCATTGCGGGCGATCAGCCCCAGCATTTT. It codes for CASSRFIAGDQPQHF.

In its sample, this clonotype was seen a few times. The CDR3 nucleotides are TGCGCCAGCAGCCAACACTCGAATCCGGACAGACTCGCCAAAAACATTCAGTACTTC. Translation: CASSQHSNPDRLAKNIQYF. The chain is built from TRBV4-3 and TRBJ2-4; weak D call: TRBD1 (6 bases). Trimming pared 2 bases from V and 1 base from J, leaving 21 bases between. Germline V gene sequence: CDR1 LGHNA, CDR2 YSLEER. The CDR3 length is 19 residues.

This clonotype was seen many times. The chain combines TRBV7-8 with TRBJ2-3; the D gene is possibly TRBD1 (6 bases). There are 17 residues in the CDR3. The V and J ends lost 5 bases and 0 bases respectively, with 18 bases between them. CDR1 is SGHVS and CDR2 is FQNEAQ in the germline V gene. CDR3 sequence reads: CASSPRPTGASTDTQYF. In DNA, the CDR3 is TGTGCCAGCAGCCCTAGGCCGACAGGAGCTAGCACAGATACGCAGTATTTT.

This clonotype was recorded a few times. In nucleotides, the CDR3 is TGTGCCAGCAGCCTTCAGGGTATTGGTTCACCCCTCCACTTT. It codes for CASSLQGIGSPLHF. The chain employs TRBV5-6 and TRBJ1-6, with D maybe TRBD1 (5 bases). The V gene's germline CDR1 is SGHDT and CDR2 YYEEEE. This CDR3 is 14 amino acids long. V lost 4 bases, J lost 9 bases, and 14 bases lay in between.

This clonotype was seen only a few times. The chain carries TRBV12-3 or TRBV12-4 and TRBJ2-3; 7 positions agree with TRBD1. V gave up 4 bases and J gave up 3 bases; unmatched junction bases: 1. This CDR3 is built from 13 residues. DNA for the CDR3: TGTGCCAGCAGTTGGGGACAGACAGATACGCAGTATTTT. It codes for CASSWGQTDTQYF.

The chain couples TRBV5-1 to TRBJ2-1; tentative D call: TRBD1 (6 bases). V dropped 2 bases and J dropped 6 bases, with 18 bases sitting between them. The CDR3 spans 16 residues. Germline values: CDR1 SGHRS, CDR2 YFSETQ. The CDR3 DNA sequence: TGCGCCAGCAGCTTAATCACAGGGCAGGGTGGCAATGAGCAGTTCTTC. Protein product: CASSLITGQGGNEQFF.

The table lists this clonotype with a few counts. The CDR3 DNA sequence: TGTGCCAGCAGTTACCGGGGAGAGTCCTACGAGCAGTACTTC. Translating gives CASSYRGESYEQYF. V gene TRBV6-2 or TRBV6-3 combines with J gene TRBJ2-7, with D possibly TRBD2 on 5 matching bases. There are 14 residues in the CDR3. V gave up 2 bases and J gave up 1 base, with 9 bases separating them. Germline V gene lookup returns CDR1 MNHEY and CDR2 SVGEGT.

The V call is TRBV9, the J call TRBJ2-6; TRBD1 matches 8 bases. The CDR3 length is 19 residues. V shed 4 bases and J 3 bases; nucleotides not matched to a gene: 15. Germline CDR1 reads SGDLS; CDR2 reads YYNGEE. The CDR3 bases are TGTGCCAGCAGCCCTCCGGGCAGGGGGCGGATCTATGGGGCCAACGTCCTGACTTTC. It codes for CASSPPGRGRIYGANVLTF.

A note on this clonotype: A read error may explain this, as a much larger clone is one base away. The chain employs TRBV12-3 or TRBV12-4 and TRBJ1-4; D is ambiguous. CDR3 length equals 12 residues. The CDR3 DNA is TGTGCCAGCAGTTTAAGTGGGGAAAATCTGTTTTTT. It codes for CASSLSGENLFF.